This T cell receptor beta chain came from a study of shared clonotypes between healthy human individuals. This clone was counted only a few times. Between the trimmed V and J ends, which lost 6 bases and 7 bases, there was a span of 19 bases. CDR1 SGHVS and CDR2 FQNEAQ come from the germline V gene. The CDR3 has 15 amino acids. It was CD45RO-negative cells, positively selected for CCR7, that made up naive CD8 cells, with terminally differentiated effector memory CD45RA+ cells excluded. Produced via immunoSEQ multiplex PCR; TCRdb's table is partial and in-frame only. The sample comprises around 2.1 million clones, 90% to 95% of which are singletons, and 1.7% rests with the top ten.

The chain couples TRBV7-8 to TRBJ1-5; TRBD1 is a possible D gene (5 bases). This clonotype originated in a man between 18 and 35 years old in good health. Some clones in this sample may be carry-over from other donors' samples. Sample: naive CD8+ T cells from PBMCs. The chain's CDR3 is CASSYTRGVRQPQHF. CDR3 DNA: TGTGCCAGCAGTTATACCCGGGGGGTCAGGCAGCCCCAGCATTTT.